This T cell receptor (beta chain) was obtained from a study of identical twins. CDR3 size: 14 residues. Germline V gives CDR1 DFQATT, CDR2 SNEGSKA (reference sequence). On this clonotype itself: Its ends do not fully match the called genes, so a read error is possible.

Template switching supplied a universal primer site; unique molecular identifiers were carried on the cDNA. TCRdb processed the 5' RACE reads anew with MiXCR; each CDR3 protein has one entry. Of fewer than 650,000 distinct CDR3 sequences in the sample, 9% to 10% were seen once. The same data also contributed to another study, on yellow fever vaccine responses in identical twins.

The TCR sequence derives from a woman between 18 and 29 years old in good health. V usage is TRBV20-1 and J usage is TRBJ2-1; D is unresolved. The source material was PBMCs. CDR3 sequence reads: CSATTPTGPGMQRF. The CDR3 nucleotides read TGCAGTGCTACCACACCCACCGGGCCAGGCATGCAGCGCTTC.